This section outlines one TCR beta chain sequence together with its context. What it binds is not known. Sequencing was performed with immunoSEQ multiplex PCR; in TCRdb, only in-frame clones are kept and a portion is missing. The sample consists of 20,000 or so clones, 74% of them appearing once. This sample was taken from a study of OX40 agonist ivuxolimab in advanced cancers. Study observations and caveats: Among the nonresponders, some also had low normalized T-cell clonal expansion. At doses 0.1 to 3.0 mg/kg, CD4+ and CD8+ clones expanded.

The sample consisted of CD4+ or CD8+ T cells sorted from blood, taken in a trial of the OX40 agonist ivuxolimab. This receptor was taken from an adult with an advanced solid tumor such as melanoma, head and neck, liver or kidney cancer.

CDR3 loop: CASSRDRAGGYSNQPQHF. CDR3 bases: TGTGCCAGCAGTAGAGACAGGGCAGGGGGATATAGCAATCAGCCCCAGCATTTT. The chain has TRBV27 and TRBJ1-5; 7 bases are shared with TRBD1. The CDR3 length is 18 residues. Germline V gene lookup returns CDR1 MNHEY and CDR2 SMNVEV (reference sequence). Germline trimming cut 5 bases from V and 0 bases from J; bases unmatched to any gene: 13.